This T cell receptor (beta chain) was sequenced for a study of blood T cell repertoires in COVID-19. Study context: COVID-19 samples collected from the United States, Italy and Spain covered acute and convalescent phases. From T cells, B-cell-depleted T cells, or PBMCs came the material, which was cDNA or gDNA.

Germline loops: CDR1 MDHEN, CDR2 SYDVKM. Trimming removed 3 bases from V and 4 bases from J, with 9 bases in between. The CDR3 loop spans 14 amino acids. Under the authors' procedure: How many nucleated cells were present was estimated from reference gene primer amplification. Profiling relied on immunoSEQ multiplex PCR, and the TCRdb table lists in-frame clones only, not all of them. V and J calls plus clone size are reproduced from that table; the DNA served to infer D and trimming. The sample lists 200,000 to 300,000 clones; 86% were seen once. This chain links TRBV28 with TRBJ1-4, with no clear D. This TCR came from a man younger than 40 with active or convalescent COVID-19. Material for sequencing was peripheral blood. As DNA, the CDR3 is TGTGCCAGCAGTTTGTTAATATTTAATGAAAAACTGTTTTTT. Translation gives CASSLLIFNEKLFF.